This T cell receptor (beta chain) was captured by sequencing in a study of T cells after yellow fever vaccination. A single record per CDR3 protein comes from TCRdb applying MiXCR to the 5' RACE reads. Here the sample spans approximately 300,000 distinct CDR3 sequences, 8.7% being singletons. Both ends counted, the CDR3 spans 16 residues. This clonotype was counted between two and nine times. The DNA is omitted, as the CDR3 cannot be located on it reliably, and the CDR3 follows TCRdb's listing. The chain carries TRBV21-1 and TRBJ1-3; TRBD1 is the table's D call, not checked against the DNA. TRBV21-1 counts as a pseudogene. The sample here was PBMCs, taken on the day of the first yellow fever vaccination. The origin of this receptor is a man in his late teens or twenties who received the YFV17D yellow fever vaccine. The CDR3 sequence: CASSKVSGVQENTIYF.